The T cell receptor beta chain described here comes from a study of blood T cell repertoires in COVID-19. Study details: Researchers got acute and convalescent COVID-19 samples from the United States, Italy and Spain. From T cells, B-cell-depleted T cells, or PBMCs came the material, which was cDNA or gDNA.

Source study methods: Estimated nucleated cell counts came from reference gene primer amplification. Libraries were prepared by immunoSEQ multiplex PCR; TCRdb keeps only in-frame clonotypes and omits some of them. The DNA was the basis for D and trimming; V, J and clone size are from that table. The sample has over 100,000 clones, around 82% seen once. V shed 3 bases, J shed 9 bases, and the junction held 6 bases outside the gene matches. Germline V gives CDR1 GTSNPN, CDR2 SVGIG (reference sequence). There are 13 residues in the CDR3. The gene calls are TRBV30 and TRBJ2-1; 9 bases line up with TRBD1. The sample consisted of peripheral blood. This TCR was recovered from a woman between 45 and 65 years old with acute or convalescent COVID-19. CDR3 protein: CAWRVRQGGEQFF. The DNA for the CDR3 is TGTGCCTGGAGGGTAAGACAGGGGGGTGAGCAGTTCTTC.